A single sample is the source of the 2 T cell receptor beta chains below, sequenced in a study of shared clonotypes between healthy human individuals. The method was immunoSEQ multiplex PCR; TCRdb's version includes in-frame clones alone and lacks a portion of them. Of around 1,100,000 clones in the sample, roughly 77% were seen once. Specimen: memory CD4+ T cells from PBMCs. Subset indicated: CD45RA-negative fraction. The source is a man between 18 and 35 years old in good health. Some clones in this sample may be carry-over from other donors' samples.

The chain employs TRBV28 and TRBJ1-3; TRBD1 matches at 9 bases. The CDR3 is 15 residues long. The V segment lost 8 bases and the J segment 3 bases; nucleotides outside the gene matches: 8. Germline CDR1 reads MDHEN; CDR2 reads SYDVKM. CDR3 loop: CASGTGTGNGNTIYF. The CDR3 coding sequence is TGTGCCAGCGGTACCGGGACAGGGAATGGAAACACCATATATTTT.

The CDR3 sequence is CASSLRLGPQSEQYF. CDR3 nucleotide sequence: TGTGCCAGCAGCTTACGGTTAGGTCCCCAGTCCGAGCAGTACTTC. The chain joins TRBV7-8 to TRBJ2-7; D unresolved. CDR1 and CDR2 from the germline V gene are SGHVS and FQNEAQ. The V gene lost 2 bases and the J gene lost 6 bases, with 17 bases spanning the gap. The CDR3 is 15 residues long.